The source of this T cell receptor beta chain is a study of T cell responses to AZD1222 COVID-19 vaccine. The method was immunoSEQ multiplex PCR; TCRdb's version includes in-frame clones alone and lacks a portion of them. The sample includes more than 140,000 clones, about 87% of them seen just once. Trimming took 0 bases from V and 2 from J, leaving 10 bases between them. The CDR3 covers 15 residues. Germline V gene sequence: CDR1 MNHEY, CDR2 SVGAGI. The starting material was peripheral blood, obtained on day 0 of MenACWY control vaccination. The clonotype was recovered from an adult in good health. The chain has TRBV6-5 and TRBJ1-1; no clear D. Here the CDR3 DNA reads TGTGCCAGCAGTTACTCGACGGCGGCTAACACTGAAGCTTTCTTT. Translation gives CASSYSTAANTEAFF.